The 20 T cell receptor beta chains listed next were all sequenced from one sample in a study of blood T cell repertoires in COVID-19 (dated by TCRdb to the early 2020s). The library came from the immunoSEQ multiplex PCR assay. Drawn from immuneACCESS, this table holds only the in-frame rearrangements with V and J called that TCRdb kept. Clones are partly lost; checked studies trace under half to an unresolved V gene and leave the rest unexplained. The sample profile shows 150,000 to 200,000 clones; 80% to 90% of them were found once. Of the sample, 2.1% is held by the ten largest clones. The sequenced sample was peripheral blood. The receptors were gathered from a man between 65 and 80 years old with active or convalescent COVID-19.

The gene calls are TRBV10-3 and TRBJ1-2, with 10 bases aligning to TRBD1. J lost 3 bases, V lost 6 bases, and 4 bases had no gene match. From germline, CDR1 is ENHRY and CDR2 SYGVKD. The CDR3 is 14 amino acids. The CDR3 region has the DNA TGTGCCATCAGCCCGACAGGGGGCGACTATGGCTACACCTTC. Protein product: CAISPTGGDYGYTF.

This chain joins TRBV6-5 and TRBJ2-7; TRBD1 is a possible D gene (6 bases). V lost 6 bases, J lost 0 bases, and 9 bases lay in between. The CDR3 runs to 13 residues. Germline loops: CDR1 MNHEY, CDR2 SVGAGI. CDR3 DNA: TGTGCCAGCAGCCTACAGGGCTCCTACGAGCAGTACTTC. Its translation: CASSLQGSYEQYF.

The chain uses TRBV5-6 and TRBJ1-6; TRBD1 is a possible D gene (6 bases). Germline CDR1 and CDR2: SGHDT and YYEEEE. CDR3 length: 11 residues. With 8 bases removed from V and 10 bases from J, the gap between germline ends came to 10 bases. CDR3 DNA: TGTGCCAGTTACAGGGACTCACCCCTCCACTTT. It translates to CASYRDSPLHF.

The chain joins TRBV14 to TRBJ2-4; TRBD1 might be the D (5 bases). Deletions cut 9 bases from V and 1 base from J, with 19 bases between. The V gene's germline CDR1 is SGHDN and CDR2 FVKESK. This CDR3 is built from 16 residues. CDR3 in amino acids: CARSRGRMGAKNIQYF. Written as DNA, the CDR3 is TGTGCCAGGAGTAGGGGCCGGATGGGGGCCAAAAACATTCAGTACTTC.

The chain carries TRBV9 and TRBJ2-3; TRBD2 agrees at 8 bases. Germline V gene data show CDR1 as SGDLS and CDR2 as YYNGEE. The CDR3 spans 15 residues. J was trimmed by 3 bases and V by 5 bases; bases with no gene match: 8. The CDR3 reads CASRGGGIGTDTQYF. CDR3 bases: TGTGCCAGCAGAGGCGGGGGGATTGGAACAGATACGCAGTATTTT.

The rearrangement uses TRBV14 and TRBJ2-3; D is undetermined. The CDR3 has 16 amino acids. V was cut by 1 base and J by 2 bases, with 13 bases left in between. Germline lookup yields CDR1 SGHDN and CDR2 FVKESK. The CDR3 DNA sequence: TGTGCCAGCAGCCAAGTTCGAGGCAGACTCACAGATACGCAGTATTTT. Translating it yields CASSQVRGRLTDTQYF.

The rearrangement joins TRBV6-6 to TRBJ2-3; 7 bases are a match to TRBD1. With V trimmed by 6 bases and J by 2 bases, 8 bases remained unmatched. CDR3 length: 15 residues. Germline assignment: CDR1 MNHNY and CDR2 SVGAGI (reference sequence). CDR3 loop: CASRQRDRYTDTQYF. The DNA for the CDR3 is TGTGCCAGCAGACAACGGGACAGATACACAGATACGCAGTATTTT.

The chain has TRBV27 and TRBJ2-3; D might be TRBD2 (6 bases). Germline V gene lookup returns CDR1 MNHEY and CDR2 SMNVEV (reference sequence). The CDR3 runs to 14 residues. Trimming pared 6 bases from V and 7 bases from J, leaving 17 bases between. The CDR3 DNA follows: TGTGCCAGCAGGATCGGAGGGAGTGCACATACGCAGTATTTT. Its translation: CASRIGGSAHTQYF.

This clone was counted once. The chain uses TRBV5-6 and TRBJ2-1; 7 bases fit TRBD2. Trimming cost V 0 bases and J 7 bases; bases outside gene matches: 10. Germline V CDR1 and CDR2: SGHDT, YYEEEE. The CDR3 totals 16 residues. The CDR3 protein is CASSLEPSGGVNEQFF. CDR3 bases: TGTGCCAGCAGCTTGGAACCTAGCGGAGGGGTGAATGAGCAGTTCTTC.

This clone occurred once. The chain carries TRBV9 and TRBJ1-1; D ambiguous. Germline loops: CDR1 SGDLS, CDR2 YYNGEE. The V and J ends lost 3 bases and 0 bases respectively, with 12 bases between them. The CDR3 has 15 residues. CDR3 region: CASSEQLAVNTEAFF. CDR3 coding DNA: TGTGCCAGCAGCGAGCAGTTAGCCGTGAACACTGAAGCTTTCTTT.

This clone has a single count. The chain has TRBV27 and TRBJ1-4, with D possibly matching TRBD1 (5 bases). The CDR3 has 15 amino acids. V lost 3 bases, J lost 10 bases, and 18 bases lay in between. Germline CDR1 MNHEY, CDR2 SMNVEV (reference sequence). The CDR3 sequence: CASSFATAQWGKLFF. The CDR3 DNA sequence: TGTGCCAGCAGTTTTGCGACAGCACAATGGGGAAAACTGTTTTTT.

V and J are TRBV15 and TRBJ2-7, with 7 positions matching TRBD2. This CDR3 spans 15 amino acids. V was pared by 0 bases and J by 4 bases, with 6 bases of the junction left unmatched. Germline V lookup: CDR1 LNHNV, CDR2 YYDKDF (reference sequence). The CDR3 loop reads CATSRDAGAPYEQYF. Here the CDR3 DNA reads TGTGCCACCAGCAGAGATGCGGGAGCCCCTTACGAGCAGTACTTC.

The V gene is TRBV7-2, the J gene TRBJ2-4; no reliable D call. This CDR3 comprises 14 residues. CDR1 is SGHTA, CDR2 FQGNSA, per germline. V lost 3 bases, J lost 4 bases, and 10 bases lay in between. The chain's CDR3 is CASSFETQKNIQYF. CDR3 DNA sequence: TGTGCCAGCAGCTTCGAGACTCAAAAAAACATTCAGTACTTC. Full variable domain (remainder filled in from reference TRBV7-2 and TRBJ2-4): GAGVSQSPSNKVTEKGKDVELRCDPISGHTALYWYRQSLGQGLEFLIYFQGNSAPDKSGLPSDRFSAERTGGSVSTLTIQRTQQEDSAVYLCASSFETQKNIQYFGAGTRLSVL.

This CDR3 reads CASSHDRGPDSPLHF. CDR3 sequence (DNA): TGCGCCAGCAGCCACGACAGGGGGCCGGATTCACCCCTCCACTTT. The chain uses TRBV4-1 and TRBJ1-6, with 10 nucleotides matching TRBD1. The CDR3 is 15 amino acids. V shed 3 bases and J 8 bases; nucleotides not matched to a gene: 4. Germline CDR1 is MGHRA and CDR2 is YSYEKL.

This chain uses TRBV6-1 with TRBJ1-2; D possibly corresponds to TRBD1 (5 bases). Germline V gene data show CDR1 as MNHNS and CDR2 as SASEGT. Trimming pared 6 bases from V and 4 bases from J, leaving 6 bases between. This CDR3 is built from 11 residues. Here the CDR3 reads CASSDSYGYTF. As DNA, the CDR3 is TGTGCCAGCAGCGACAGCTATGGCTACACCTTC.

V gene TRBV10-3 combines with J gene TRBJ2-1, with 10 bases identical to TRBD2. This CDR3 contains 14 residues. The V segment lost 9 bases and the J segment 11 bases; nucleotides outside the gene matches: 13. CDR1 and CDR2 (germline): ENHRY, SYGVKD. The CDR3 protein is CAIRNPTSGQQQFF. DNA of the CDR3: TGTGCCATTAGGAACCCGACTAGCGGGCAACAGCAGTTCTTC.

In its sample, this clone was seen a few times. The chain recombines TRBV27 with TRBJ2-7; 9 bases are a match to TRBD1. The CDR3 is made up of 16 amino acids. Germline V gene data show CDR1 as MNHEY and CDR2 as SMNVEV (reference sequence). Trimming removed 5 bases from V and 0 bases from J; junction bases left unmatched: 8. DNA of the CDR3: TGTGCCAGCAGTCCCCGGGGACAGGGCCGCTCCTACGAGCAGTACTTC. Protein product: CASSPRGQGRSYEQYF.

The CDR3 protein is CASSSGNRGETQYF. CDR3 nucleotide sequence: TGTGCCAGCAGTTCCGGGAACAGGGGGGAGACCCAGTACTTC. The J gene is TRBJ2-5, the V gene TRBV6-2 or TRBV6-3; TRBD1 agrees at 8 bases. The V and J ends lost 4 bases and 5 bases, in that order; junction bases with no gene match: 6. This CDR3 spans 14 amino acids. The germline gives CDR1 MNHEY, CDR2 SVGEGT.

V usage is TRBV29-1 and J usage is TRBJ1-2, with D perhaps TRBD1 (6 bases). The CDR3 is 13 residues long. Trimming took 7 bases from V and 6 from J, leaving 18 bases between them. Germline lookup yields CDR1 SQVTM and CDR2 ANQGSEA. CDR3 in amino acids: CSAGATGTDGYTF. CDR3 sequence (DNA): TGCAGCGCCGGGGCAACAGGGACGGATGGCTACACCTTC.

DNA for the CDR3: TGTGCCAGCAGCCAAGCAGGGAACAATCAGCCCCAGCATTTT. Amino acid sequence: CASSQAGNNQPQHF. This chain connects TRBV3-1 (or the pseudogene TRBV3-2) to TRBJ1-5; D might be TRBD1 (5 bases). The germline V gene has CDR1 LGHDT and CDR2 YNNKEL (reference sequence). The CDR3 has 14 residues. V gave up 1 base and J gave up 3 bases, with 7 bases separating them.